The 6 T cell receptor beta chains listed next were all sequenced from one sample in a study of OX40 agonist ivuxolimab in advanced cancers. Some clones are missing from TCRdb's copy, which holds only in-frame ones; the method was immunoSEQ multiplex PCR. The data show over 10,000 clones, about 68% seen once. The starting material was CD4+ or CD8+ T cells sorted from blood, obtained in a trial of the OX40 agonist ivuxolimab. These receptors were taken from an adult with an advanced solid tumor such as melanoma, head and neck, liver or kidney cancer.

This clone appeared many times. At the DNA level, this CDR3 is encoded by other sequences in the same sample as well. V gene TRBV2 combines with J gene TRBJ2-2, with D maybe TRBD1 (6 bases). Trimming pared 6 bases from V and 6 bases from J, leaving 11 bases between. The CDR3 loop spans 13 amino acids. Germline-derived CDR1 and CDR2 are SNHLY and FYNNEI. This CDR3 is CASRQGSAGELFF. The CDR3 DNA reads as TGTGCCAGCAGGCAGGGGTCGGCCGGGGAGCTGTTTTTT.

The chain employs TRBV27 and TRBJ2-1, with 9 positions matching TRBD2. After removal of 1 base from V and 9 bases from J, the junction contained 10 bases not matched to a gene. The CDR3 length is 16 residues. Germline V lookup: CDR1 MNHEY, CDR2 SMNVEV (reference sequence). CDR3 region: CASSLFAASGAGEQFF. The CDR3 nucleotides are TGTGCCAGCAGTTTATTTGCGGCTAGCGGGGCGGGTGAGCAGTTCTTC.

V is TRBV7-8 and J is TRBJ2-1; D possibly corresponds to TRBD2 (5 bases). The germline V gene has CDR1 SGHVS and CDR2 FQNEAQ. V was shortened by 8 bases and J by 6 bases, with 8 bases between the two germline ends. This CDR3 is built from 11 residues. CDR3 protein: CASAGSNEQFF. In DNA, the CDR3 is TGTGCCAGCGCGGGCAGCAATGAGCAGTTCTTC.

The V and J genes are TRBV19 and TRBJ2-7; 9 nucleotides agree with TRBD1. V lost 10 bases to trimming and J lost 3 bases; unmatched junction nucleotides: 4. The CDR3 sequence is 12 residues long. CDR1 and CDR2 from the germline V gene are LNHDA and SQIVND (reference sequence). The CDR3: CATRDRVYEQYF. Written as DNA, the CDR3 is TGTGCCACCAGGGACAGGGTCTACGAGCAGTACTTC.

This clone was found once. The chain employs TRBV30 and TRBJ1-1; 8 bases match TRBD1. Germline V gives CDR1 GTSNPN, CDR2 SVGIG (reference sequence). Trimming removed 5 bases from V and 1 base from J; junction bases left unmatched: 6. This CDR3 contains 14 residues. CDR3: CAWGYGTGNTEAFF. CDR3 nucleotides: TGTGCCTGGGGATATGGGACAGGGAACACTGAAGCTTTCTTT.

The CDR3 DNA reads TGCGCCAGCAGCCTAACTAGCGGCACAGATACGCAGTATTTT. Translating it yields CASSLTSGTDTQYF. The chain has TRBV5-1 and TRBJ2-3; 7 bases are shared with TRBD2. The CDR3 spans 14 residues. Germline values: CDR1 SGHRS, CDR2 YFSETQ. V dropped 4 bases and J dropped 1; count of bases not matched to a gene: 3.